This T cell receptor beta chain was captured by sequencing in a study of T cells in Graves' hyperthyroidism and ophthalmopathy. Whole-study results and caveats: Patients with ophthalmopathy were separated from those with stable hyperthyroidism by a 13 V-J model.

CDR3 length: 14 residues. V lost 10 bases, J lost 6 bases, and 12 bases stayed unmatched. The diagnostic basis comprised clinical symptoms, serum thyroxine and TRAb, thyroid ultrasound and orbital computed tomography. PBMCs stemmed from approximately 9.1 ml fresh peripheral blood. At least ten counts were recorded for this clonotype. No antigen is known for it. TCR beta CDR3 sequences were amplified from RNA transcripts. The HTBI primer set served for first-round RT-PCR of the TCR CDR3. TCRdb recomputed calls from the multiplex PCR reads with MiXCR, one row per CDR3 protein. Here the sample spans over 300,000 distinct CDR3 sequences, 11% to 15% being singletons.

This clonotype was obtained from a woman aged 55-75 years with Graves' hyperthyroidism. This chain uses TRBV12-3 or TRBV12-4 with TRBJ2-3; the match to TRBD2 covers 8 bases. The sequenced material came from blood. The CDR3 region is CATEPGLGLDTQYF. CDR3 DNA: TGTGCCACCGAGCCGGGACTAGGGTTGGATACGCAGTATTTT.